This is a list of T cell receptor beta chains from one sample in a study of blood T cell repertoires in COVID-19. This table comes from immunoSEQ multiplex PCR, and its TCRdb copy is limited to in-frame clones, with some not included. The sample yields 200,000 to 300,000 clones, roughly 80% seen once. The sequenced sample consisted of peripheral blood. The receptors come from a man in his fifties or sixties with acute or convalescent COVID-19. CDR3s include the opening cysteine and the closing phenylalanine or tryptophan.

v_call: TRBV28
cdr3_aa: CASSLWSQGTGANVLTF

v_call: TRBV24-1
cdr3_aa: CALRAGGTDTQYF

v_call: TRBV27
cdr3_aa: CASSLSWLARPQEQFF

v_call: TRBV28
cdr3_aa: CASSSGQVNTEAFF

v_call: TRBV30
cdr3_aa: CAWTHEWAGVYEQYF

v_call: TRBV4-3
cdr3_aa: CASSQDGAGGPNEQFF

v_call: TRBV27
cdr3_aa: CASSGLPGQGEETQYF

v_call: TRBV5-6
cdr3_aa: CASSLPTSGRWDTGELFF

v_call: TRBV29-1
cdr3_aa: CSVEGERAYEQYF

v_call: TRBV27
cdr3_aa: CASSSGGAGTGELFF

v_call: TRBV7-9
cdr3_aa: CASSPPTGLEETQYF

v_call: TRBV5-1
cdr3_aa: CASGTGAGAGANVLTF

v_call: TRBV4-1
cdr3_aa: CASSQLDREFTEAFF

v_call: TRBV28
cdr3_aa: CASSLLGIGESPLHF

v_call: TRBV24-1
cdr3_aa: CATPRESSYNEQFF

v_call: TRBV4-1
cdr3_aa: CASSLGQGGPYEQYF

v_call: TRBV6-5
cdr3_aa: CASSPGTGVYEQYF

v_call: TRBV19
cdr3_aa: CASSLMPGETQYF

v_call: TRBV4-2
cdr3_aa: CASGRDRYSGNTIYF

v_call: TRBV7-9
cdr3_aa: CASSRQGEGAVGPQHF

v_call: TRBV5-1
cdr3_aa: CASSLQGWGMNSPLHF

v_call: TRBV6-6
cdr3_aa: CASSKATSGGNNEQFF

v_call: TRBV28
cdr3_aa: CASSPATGVGHNEQFF

v_call: TRBV11-3
cdr3_aa: CASSSGSSGANVLTF

v_call: TRBV6-5
cdr3_aa: CASSLTGLTSTDTQYF

v_call: TRBV6-2/TRBV6-3
cdr3_aa: CASSETGGWQPQHF

v_call: TRBV7-3
cdr3_aa: CASSFRARGPLADTQYF

v_call: TRBV6-1
cdr3_aa: CASSESGTSVSYNEQFF

v_call: TRBV5-4
cdr3_aa: CASSKGQDDQPQHF

v_call: TRBV4-2
cdr3_aa: CASSQDLASGRLETQYF

v_call: TRBV5-1
cdr3_aa: CASSLGTGQGQPQHF

v_call: TRBV30
cdr3_aa: CAWTGLAGLGETQYF

v_call: TRBV6-8
cdr3_aa: CASSHPGDTDYGYTF

v_call: TRBV9
cdr3_aa: CASSVGGLAGGAGELFF

v_call: TRBV20-1
cdr3_aa: CSAETGYEQYF

v_call: TRBV7-9
cdr3_aa: CASSQTGPEGYTF

v_call: TRBV10-2
cdr3_aa: CASSQKGLDYNEQFF

v_call: TRBV5-1
cdr3_aa: CASSGGLAGEYEQYF

v_call: TRBV19
cdr3_aa: CASSVPGQGNQPQHF

v_call: TRBV18
cdr3_aa: CASSHSSGRAYETQYF